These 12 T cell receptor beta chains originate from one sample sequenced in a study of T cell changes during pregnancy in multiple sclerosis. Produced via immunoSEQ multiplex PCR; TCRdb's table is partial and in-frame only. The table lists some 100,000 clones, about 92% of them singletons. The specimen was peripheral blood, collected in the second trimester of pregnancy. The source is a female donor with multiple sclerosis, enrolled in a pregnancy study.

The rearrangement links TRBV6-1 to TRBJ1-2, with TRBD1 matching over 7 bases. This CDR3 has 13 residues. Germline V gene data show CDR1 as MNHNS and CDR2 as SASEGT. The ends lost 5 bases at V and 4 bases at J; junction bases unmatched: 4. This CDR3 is CASSRDSLYGYTF. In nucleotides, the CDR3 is TGTGCCAGCAGTCGGGACAGCCTCTATGGCTACACCTTC.

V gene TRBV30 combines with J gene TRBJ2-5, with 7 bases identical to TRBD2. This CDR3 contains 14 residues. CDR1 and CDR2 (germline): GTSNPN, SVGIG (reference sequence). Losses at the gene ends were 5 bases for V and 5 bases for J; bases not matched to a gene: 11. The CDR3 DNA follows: TGTGCCTGGGCCGGTGGGCTAGCGGTGGAGACCCAGTACTTC. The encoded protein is CAWAGGLAVETQYF.

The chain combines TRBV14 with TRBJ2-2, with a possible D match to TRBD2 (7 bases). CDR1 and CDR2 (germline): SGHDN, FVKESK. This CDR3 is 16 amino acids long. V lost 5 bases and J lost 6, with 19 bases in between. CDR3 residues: CASSSAGARPSGELFF. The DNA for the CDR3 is TGTGCCAGCAGCTCTGCGGGGGCGAGGCCCTCCGGGGAGCTGTTTTTT.

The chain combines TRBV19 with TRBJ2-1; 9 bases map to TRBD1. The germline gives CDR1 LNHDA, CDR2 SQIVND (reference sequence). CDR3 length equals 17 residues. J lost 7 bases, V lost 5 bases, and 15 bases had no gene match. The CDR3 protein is CASSSATGQGKQNEQFF. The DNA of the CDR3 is TGTGCCAGTAGTTCAGCGACGGGACAGGGAAAGCAAAATGAGCAGTTCTTC. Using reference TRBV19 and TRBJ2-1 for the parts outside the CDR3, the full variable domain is DGGITQSPKYLFRKEGQNVTLSCEQNLNHDAMYWYRQDPGQGLRLIYYSQIVNDFQKGDIAEGYSVSREKKESFPLTVTSAQKNPTAFYLCASSSATGQGKQNEQFFGPGTRLTVL.

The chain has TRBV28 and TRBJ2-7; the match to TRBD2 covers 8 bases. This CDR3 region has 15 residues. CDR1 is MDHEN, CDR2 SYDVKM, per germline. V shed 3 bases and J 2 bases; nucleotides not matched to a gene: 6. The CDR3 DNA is TGTGCCAGCAGTTTCTCGCGGGGACTAGCCTACGAGCAGTACTTC. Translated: CASSFSRGLAYEQYF.

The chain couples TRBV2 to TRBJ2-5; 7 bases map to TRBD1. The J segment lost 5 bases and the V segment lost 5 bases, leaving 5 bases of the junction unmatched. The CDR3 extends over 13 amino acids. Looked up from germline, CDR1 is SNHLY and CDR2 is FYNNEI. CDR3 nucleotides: TGTGCCAGCAGTCCACAGGGGTGGGAGACCCAGTACTTC. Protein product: CASSPQGWETQYF.

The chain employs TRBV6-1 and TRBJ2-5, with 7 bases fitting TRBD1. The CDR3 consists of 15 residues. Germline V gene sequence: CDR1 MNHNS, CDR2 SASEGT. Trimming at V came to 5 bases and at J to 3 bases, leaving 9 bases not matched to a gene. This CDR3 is CASSTQLGQKETQYF. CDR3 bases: TGTGCCAGCAGTACTCAATTGGGACAGAAAGAGACCCAGTACTTC.

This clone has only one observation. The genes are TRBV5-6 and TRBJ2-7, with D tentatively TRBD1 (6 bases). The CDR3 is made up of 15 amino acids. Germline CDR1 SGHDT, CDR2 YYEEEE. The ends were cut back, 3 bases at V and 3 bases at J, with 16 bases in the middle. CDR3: CASSSTGTYFYEQYF. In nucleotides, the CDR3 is TGTGCCAGCAGCTCCACCGGGACATATTTCTACGAGCAGTACTTC.

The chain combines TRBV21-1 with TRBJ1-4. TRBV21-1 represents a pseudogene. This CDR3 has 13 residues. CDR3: CASRTPYGEKLFF. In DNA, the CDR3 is TGTGCCAGCAGGACTCCCTATGGTGAAAAACTGTTTTTT.

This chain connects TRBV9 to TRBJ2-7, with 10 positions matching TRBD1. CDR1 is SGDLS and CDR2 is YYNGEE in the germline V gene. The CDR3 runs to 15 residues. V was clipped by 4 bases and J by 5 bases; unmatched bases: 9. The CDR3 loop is CASSRGDRGAHEQYF. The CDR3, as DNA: TGTGCCAGCAGCAGGGGGGACAGGGGAGCCCACGAGCAGTACTTC.

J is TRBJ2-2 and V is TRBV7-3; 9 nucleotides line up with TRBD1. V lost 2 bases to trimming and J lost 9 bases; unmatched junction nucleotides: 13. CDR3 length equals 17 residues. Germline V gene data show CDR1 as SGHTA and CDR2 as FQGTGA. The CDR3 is CASSLSFVGGQGRELFF. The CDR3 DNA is TGTGCCAGCAGCTTATCGTTCGTTGGGGGACAGGGAAGGGAGCTGTTTTTT.

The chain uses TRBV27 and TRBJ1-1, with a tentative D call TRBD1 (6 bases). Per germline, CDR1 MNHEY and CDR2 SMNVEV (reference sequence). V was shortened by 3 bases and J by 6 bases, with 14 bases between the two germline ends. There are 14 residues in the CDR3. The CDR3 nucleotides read TGTGCCAGCAGTTTCCGGAGCGGGGGCTCTGAAGCTTTCTTT. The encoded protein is CASSFRSGGSEAFF.